The entry that follows covers one TCR beta chain sequence. The data were obtained in a study of blood T cell repertoires in COVID-19. V was pared by 6 bases and J by 0 bases, with 9 bases between. The CDR3 contains 14 residues. The germline gives CDR1 MNHEY, CDR2 SMNVEV (reference sequence). Produced via immunoSEQ multiplex PCR; TCRdb's table is partial and in-frame only. The sample has about 330,000 clones, approximately 88% seen once; the top ten hold about 5%. The V and J genes are TRBV27 and TRBJ1-3; no clear D gene. The sample consisted of PBMCs or T cells enriched from blood (not recorded which). The receptor was derived from a man aged 25 to 40 who had recovered from COVID-19. The CDR3 nucleotides are TGTGCCAGCAGCCGCGCAGGCTCTGGAAACACCATATATTTT. It specifies CASSRAGSGNTIYF.